The rows below give T cell receptor beta chains drawn from one sample of a study of cytomegalovirus exposure and HLA in healthy donors. TCRdb's copy holds only in-frame clones and misses some; the assay was immunoSEQ multiplex PCR. Here the sample spans about 140,000 clones, 70% being singletons. The sample consisted of PBMCs. These receptors were collected from a woman in her 30s in good health and CMV-seronegative. Both conserved end residues are part of each CDR3. D genes are given only for firm matches. The listing skips clone size in some rows; elsewhere it reads once, few, many or a size class.

DNA: TGTGCCAGCAGCCAGGACAGACAATATCAGCCCCAGCATTTT
CDR3: CASSQDRQYQPQHF
J: TRBJ1-5
V: TRBV2
size: .
D: .

DNA: TGCGCCAGCAGCAGGACAGGGACTCTAATCGAGCAGTACTTC
CDR3: CASSRTGTLIEQYF
J: TRBJ2-7
V: TRBV5-1
size: .
D: TRBD1

DNA: TGTGCCAGCAGCCCCGACATACATAGCAATCAGCCCCAGCATTTT
CDR3: CASSPDIHSNQPQHF
J: TRBJ1-5
V: TRBV9
size: .
D: .

DNA: TGTGCCAGCAGCTTGGCGAAGGGGGCGAGGTATGGCTACACCTTC
CDR3: CASSLAKGARYGYTF
J: TRBJ1-2
V: TRBV5-8
size: few
D: TRBD1

DNA: TGTGCCAGCAGTCCCCCACGAGACACTGAAGCTTTCTTT
CDR3: CASSPPRDTEAFF
J: TRBJ1-1
V: TRBV6-6
size: .
D: .

DNA: TGTGCCAGCAGCTTAAAAGGACTAGCGGGAGTCAATGAGCAGTTCTTC
CDR3: CASSLKGLAGVNEQFF
J: TRBJ2-1
V: TRBV11-2
size: .
D: TRBD2

DNA: TGCGCCAGCAGTGAGACTTCCTGTTTTCGAGAGACCCAGTACTTC
CDR3: CASSETSCFRETQYF
J: TRBJ2-5
V: TRBV10-1
size: .
D: .

DNA: TGTGCCAGTAGTATCTCCGGACTAGTGAGAAATGAGCAGTTCTTC
CDR3: CASSISGLVRNEQFF
J: TRBJ2-1
V: TRBV19
size: .
D: TRBD2

DNA: TGTGCCATCAGTACTTCAGGGCCAGACATTCAGTACTTC
CDR3: CAISTSGPDIQYF
J: TRBJ2-4
V: TRBV10-3
size: .
D: .

DNA: TGCGCCAGCAGAAAAGACAGGTCAGATACGCAGTATTTT
CDR3: CASRKDRSDTQYF
J: TRBJ2-3
V: TRBV5-1
size: .
D: .

DNA: TGTGCCAGCAGCTTCCCGGCAGGGGAAATCTTCGGGGAGCTGTTTTTT
CDR3: CASSFPAGEIFGELFF
J: TRBJ2-2
V: TRBV7-9
size: .
D: .

DNA: TGTGCCAGCAGCATAACAGGTCTCGGGGGCTACACCTTC
CDR3: CASSITGLGGYTF
J: TRBJ1-2
V: TRBV7-2
size: few
D: .

DNA: TGTGCCATCAGTGATAGAGAGGGCGAAGAGACCCAGTACTTC
CDR3: CAISDREGEETQYF
J: TRBJ2-5
V: TRBV10-3
size: .
D: .